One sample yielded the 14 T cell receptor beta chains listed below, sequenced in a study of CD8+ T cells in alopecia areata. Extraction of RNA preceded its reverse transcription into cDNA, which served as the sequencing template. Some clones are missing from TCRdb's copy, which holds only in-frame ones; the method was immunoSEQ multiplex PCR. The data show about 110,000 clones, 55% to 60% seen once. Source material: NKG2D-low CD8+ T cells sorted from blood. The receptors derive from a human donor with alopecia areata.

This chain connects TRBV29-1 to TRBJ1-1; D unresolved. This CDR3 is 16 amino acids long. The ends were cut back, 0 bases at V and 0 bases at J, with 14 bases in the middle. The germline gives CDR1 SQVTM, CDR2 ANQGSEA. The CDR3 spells CSVEDDGEDVNTEAFF. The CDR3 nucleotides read TGCAGCGTTGAAGATGACGGGGAGGATGTGAACACTGAAGCTTTCTTT. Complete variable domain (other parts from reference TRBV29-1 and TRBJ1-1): SAVISQKPSRDICQRGTSLTIQCQVDSQVTMMFWYRQQPGQSLTLIATANQGSEATYESGFVIDKFPISRPNLTFSTLTVSNMSPEDSSIYLCSVEDDGEDVNTEAFFGQGTRLTVV.

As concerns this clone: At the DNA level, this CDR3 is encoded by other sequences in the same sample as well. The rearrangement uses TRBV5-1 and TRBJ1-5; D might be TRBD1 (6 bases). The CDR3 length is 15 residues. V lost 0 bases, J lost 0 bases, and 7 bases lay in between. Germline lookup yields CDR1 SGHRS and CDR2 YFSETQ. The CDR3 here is CASSLAGDSNQPQHF. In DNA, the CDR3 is TGCGCCAGCAGCTTGGCAGGGGATAGCAATCAGCCCCAGCATTTT.

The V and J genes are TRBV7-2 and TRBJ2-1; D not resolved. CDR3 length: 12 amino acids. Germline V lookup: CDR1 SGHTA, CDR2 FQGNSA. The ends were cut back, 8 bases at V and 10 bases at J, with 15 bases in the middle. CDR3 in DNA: TGTGCCAGCCCCACGGGTTCGAGGGAGCAGTTCTTC. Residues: CASPTGSREQFF.

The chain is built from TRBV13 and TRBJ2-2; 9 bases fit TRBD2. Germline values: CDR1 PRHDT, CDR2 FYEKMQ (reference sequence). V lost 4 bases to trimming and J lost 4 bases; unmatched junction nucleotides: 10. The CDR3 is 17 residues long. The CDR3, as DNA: TGTGCCAGCAGCTCGCTGGCCGGGACTAGCATCACCGGGGAGCTGTTTTTT. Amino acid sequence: CASSSLAGTSITGELFF.

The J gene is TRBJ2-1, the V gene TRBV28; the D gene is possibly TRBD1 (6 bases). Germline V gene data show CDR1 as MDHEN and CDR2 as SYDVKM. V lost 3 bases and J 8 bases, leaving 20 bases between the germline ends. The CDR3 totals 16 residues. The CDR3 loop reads CASSFPLGGPTDEQFF. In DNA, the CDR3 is TGTGCCAGCAGTTTCCCTTTAGGGGGTCCTACCGATGAGCAGTTCTTC.

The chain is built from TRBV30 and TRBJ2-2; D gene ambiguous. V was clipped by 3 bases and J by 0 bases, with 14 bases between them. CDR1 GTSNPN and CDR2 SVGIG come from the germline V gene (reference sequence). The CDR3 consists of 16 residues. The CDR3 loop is CAWSAPRAANTGELFF. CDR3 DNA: TGTGCCTGGAGCGCCCCTAGGGCGGCGAACACCGGGGAGCTGTTTTTT.

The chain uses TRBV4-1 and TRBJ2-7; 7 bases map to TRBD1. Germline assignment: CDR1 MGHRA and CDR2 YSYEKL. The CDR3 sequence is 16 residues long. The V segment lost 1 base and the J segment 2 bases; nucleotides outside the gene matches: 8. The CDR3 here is CASSQAGGQTTYEQYF. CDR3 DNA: TGCGCCAGCAGCCAAGCAGGGGGACAGACCACCTACGAGCAGTACTTC.

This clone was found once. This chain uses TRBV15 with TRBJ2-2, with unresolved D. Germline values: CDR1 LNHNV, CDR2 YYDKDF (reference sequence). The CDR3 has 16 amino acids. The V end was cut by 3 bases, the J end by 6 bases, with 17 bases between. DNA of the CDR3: TGTGCCACCAGCAGCCATCAGGATTTCTTTGCCGGGGAGCTGTTTTTT. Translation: CATSSHQDFFAGELFF.

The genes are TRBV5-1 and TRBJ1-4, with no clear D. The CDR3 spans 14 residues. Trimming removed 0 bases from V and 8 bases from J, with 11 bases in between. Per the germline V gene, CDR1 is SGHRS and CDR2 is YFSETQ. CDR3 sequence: CASSLVPADEKLFF. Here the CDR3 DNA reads TGCGCCAGCAGCTTGGTTCCGGCGGACGAAAAACTGTTTTTT.

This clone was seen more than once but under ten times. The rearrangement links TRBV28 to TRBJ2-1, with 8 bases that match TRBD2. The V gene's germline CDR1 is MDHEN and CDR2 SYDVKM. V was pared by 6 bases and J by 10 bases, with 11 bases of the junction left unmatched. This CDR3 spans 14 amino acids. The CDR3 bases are TGTGCCAGCAGAGATACCTCAGCGGGAGACGAGCAGTTCTTC. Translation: CASRDTSAGDEQFF.

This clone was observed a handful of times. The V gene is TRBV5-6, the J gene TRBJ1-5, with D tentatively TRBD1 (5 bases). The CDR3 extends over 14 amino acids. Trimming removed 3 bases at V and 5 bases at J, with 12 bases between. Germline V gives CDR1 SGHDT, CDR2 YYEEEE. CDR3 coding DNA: TGTGCCAGCAGCTCGGGGCCACCTGATCAGCCCCAGCATTTT. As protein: CASSSGPPDQPQHF.

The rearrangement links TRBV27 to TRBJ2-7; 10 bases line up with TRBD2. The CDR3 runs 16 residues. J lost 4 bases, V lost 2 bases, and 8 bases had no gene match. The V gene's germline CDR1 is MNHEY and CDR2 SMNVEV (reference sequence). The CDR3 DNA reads TGTGCCAGCAGTTTAGGGCTAGCGGGAGATGGATACGAGCAGTACTTC. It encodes CASSLGLAGDGYEQYF.

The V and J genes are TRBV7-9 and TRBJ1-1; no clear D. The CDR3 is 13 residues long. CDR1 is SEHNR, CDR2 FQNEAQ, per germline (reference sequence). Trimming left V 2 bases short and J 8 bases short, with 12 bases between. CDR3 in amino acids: CASSLLLLREAFF. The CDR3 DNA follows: TGTGCCAGCAGCTTATTGTTGCTGAGAGAAGCTTTCTTT.

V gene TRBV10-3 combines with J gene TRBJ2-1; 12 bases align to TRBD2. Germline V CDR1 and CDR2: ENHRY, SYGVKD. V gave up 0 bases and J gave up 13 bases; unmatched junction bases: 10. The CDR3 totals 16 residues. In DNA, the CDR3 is TGTGCCATCAGTGAGTCGCGTGTGACTAGCGGGAGCCCTCAGTTCTTC. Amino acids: CAISESRVTSGSPQFF.